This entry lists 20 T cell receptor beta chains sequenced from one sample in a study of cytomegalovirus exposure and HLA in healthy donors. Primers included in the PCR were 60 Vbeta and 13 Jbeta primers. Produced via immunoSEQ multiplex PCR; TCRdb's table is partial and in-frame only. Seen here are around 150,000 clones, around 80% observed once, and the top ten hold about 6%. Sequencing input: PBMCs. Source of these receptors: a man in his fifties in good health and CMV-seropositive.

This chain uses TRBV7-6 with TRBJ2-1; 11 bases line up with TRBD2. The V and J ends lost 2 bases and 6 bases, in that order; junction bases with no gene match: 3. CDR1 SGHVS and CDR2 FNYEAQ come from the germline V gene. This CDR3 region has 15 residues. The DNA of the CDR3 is TGTGCCAGCAGCTTACGACTAGCGGGGAGCAATGAGCAGTTCTTC. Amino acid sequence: CASSLRLAGSNEQFF.

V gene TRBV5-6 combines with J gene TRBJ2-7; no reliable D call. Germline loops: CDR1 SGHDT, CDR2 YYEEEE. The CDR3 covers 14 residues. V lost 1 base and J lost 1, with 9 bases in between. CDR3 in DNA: TGTGCCAGCAGCTTGCTGGGCAGGTCCTACGAGCAGTACGTC. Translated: CASSLLGRSYEQYV.

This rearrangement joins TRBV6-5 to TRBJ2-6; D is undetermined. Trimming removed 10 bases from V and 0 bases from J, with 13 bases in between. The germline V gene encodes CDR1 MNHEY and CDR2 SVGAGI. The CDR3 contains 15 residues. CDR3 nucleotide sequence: TGTGCCACCGCGACACCCTTCTCTGGGGCCAACGTCCTGACTTTC. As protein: CATATPFSGANVLTF.

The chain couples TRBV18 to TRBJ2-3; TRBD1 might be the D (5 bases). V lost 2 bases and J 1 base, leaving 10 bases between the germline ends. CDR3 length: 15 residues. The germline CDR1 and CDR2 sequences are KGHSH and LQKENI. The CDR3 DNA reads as TGTGCCAGCTCACCATCCAGGGTCGGCACAGATACGCAGTATTTT. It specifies CASSPSRVGTDTQYF. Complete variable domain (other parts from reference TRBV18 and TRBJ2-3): NAGVMQNPRHLVRRRGQEARLRCSPMKGHSHVYWYRQLPEEGLKFMVYLQKENIIDESGMPKERFSAEFPKEGPSILRIQQVVRGDSAAYFCASSPSRVGTDTQYFGPGTRLTVL.

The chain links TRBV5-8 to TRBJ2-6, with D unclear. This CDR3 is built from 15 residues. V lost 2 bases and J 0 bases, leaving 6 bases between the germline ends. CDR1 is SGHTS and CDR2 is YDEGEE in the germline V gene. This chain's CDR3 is CASSLTPSGANVLTF. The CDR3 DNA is TGTGCCAGCAGCTTAACACCCTCTGGGGCCAACGTCCTGACTTTC.

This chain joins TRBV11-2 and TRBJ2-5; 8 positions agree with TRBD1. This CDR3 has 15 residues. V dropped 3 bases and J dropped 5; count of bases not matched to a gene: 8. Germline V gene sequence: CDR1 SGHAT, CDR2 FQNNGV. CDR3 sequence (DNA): TGTGCCAGCAGCTTGGTCTGGGCAGGGGGCGAGACCCAGTACTTC. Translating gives CASSLVWAGGETQYF.

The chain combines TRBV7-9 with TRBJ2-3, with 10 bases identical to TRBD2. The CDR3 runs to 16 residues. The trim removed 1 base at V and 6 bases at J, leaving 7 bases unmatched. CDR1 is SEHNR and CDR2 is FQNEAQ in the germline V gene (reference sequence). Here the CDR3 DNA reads TGTGCCAGCAGCTTAGGTGCTAGCGGGAGTTTGGATACGCAGTATTTT. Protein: CASSLGASGSLDTQYF.

Here the CDR3 DNA reads TGTGCCAGCAGCCGTGAACTAGGCTATGGCTACACCTTC. It is translated as CASSRELGYGYTF. The chain joins TRBV6-4 to TRBJ1-2; no clear D. Per germline, CDR1 MRHNA and CDR2 SNTAGT. V lost 6 bases to trimming and J lost 4 bases, with 12 bases between them. The CDR3 length is 13 residues.

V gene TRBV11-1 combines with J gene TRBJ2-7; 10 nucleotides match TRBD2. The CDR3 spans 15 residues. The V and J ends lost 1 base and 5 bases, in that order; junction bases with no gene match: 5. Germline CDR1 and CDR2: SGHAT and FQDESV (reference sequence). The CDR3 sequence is CASSLGTSGANEQYF. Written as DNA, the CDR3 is TGTGCCAGCAGCTTAGGTACTAGCGGGGCGAACGAGCAGTACTTC. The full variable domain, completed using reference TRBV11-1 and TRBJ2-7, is EAEVAQSPRYKITEKSQAVAFWCDPISGHATLYWYRQILGQGPELLVQFQDESVVDDSQLPKDRFSAERLKGVDSTLKIQPAELGDSAMYLCASSLGTSGANEQYFGPGTRLTVT.

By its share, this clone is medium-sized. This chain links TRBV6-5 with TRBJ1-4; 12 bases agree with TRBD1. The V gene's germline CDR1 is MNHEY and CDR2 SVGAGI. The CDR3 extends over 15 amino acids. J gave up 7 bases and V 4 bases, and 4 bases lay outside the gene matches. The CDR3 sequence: CASSSGTGGTEKLFF. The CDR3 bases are TGTGCCAGCAGTTCTGGGACAGGGGGCACTGAAAAACTGTTTTTT.

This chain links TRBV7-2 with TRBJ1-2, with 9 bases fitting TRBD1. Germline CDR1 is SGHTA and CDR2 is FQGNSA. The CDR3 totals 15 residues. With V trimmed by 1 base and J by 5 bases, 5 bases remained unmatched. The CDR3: CASSLVGTGTYGYTF. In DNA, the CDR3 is TGTGCCAGCAGCTTAGTGGGGACAGGGACGTATGGCTACACCTTC.

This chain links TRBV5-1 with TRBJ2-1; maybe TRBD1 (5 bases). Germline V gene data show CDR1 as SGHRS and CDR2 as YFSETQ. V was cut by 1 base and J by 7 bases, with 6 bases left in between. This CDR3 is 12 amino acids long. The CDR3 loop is CASSLPGNEQFF. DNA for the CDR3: TGCGCCAGCAGCTTGCCAGGGAATGAGCAGTTCTTC.

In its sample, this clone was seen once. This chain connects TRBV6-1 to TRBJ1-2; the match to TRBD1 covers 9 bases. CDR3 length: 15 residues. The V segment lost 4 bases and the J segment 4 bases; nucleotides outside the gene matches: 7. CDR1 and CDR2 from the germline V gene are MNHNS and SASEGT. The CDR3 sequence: CASSGTGARRYGYTF. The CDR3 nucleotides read TGTGCCAGCAGTGGGACAGGGGCCAGGCGCTATGGCTACACCTTC.

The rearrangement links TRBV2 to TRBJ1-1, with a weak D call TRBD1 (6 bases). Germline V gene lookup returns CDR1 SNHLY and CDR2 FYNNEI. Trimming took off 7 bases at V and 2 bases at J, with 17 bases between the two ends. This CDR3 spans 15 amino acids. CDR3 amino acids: CASTAQGHKNTEAFF. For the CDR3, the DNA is TGTGCCAGCACCGCACAGGGACACAAAAACACTGAAGCTTTCTTT.

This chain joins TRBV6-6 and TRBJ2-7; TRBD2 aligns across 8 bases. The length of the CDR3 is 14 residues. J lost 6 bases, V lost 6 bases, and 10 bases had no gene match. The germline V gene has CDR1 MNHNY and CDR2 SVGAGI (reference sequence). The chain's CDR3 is CASRGGLAGTEQYV. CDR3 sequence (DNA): TGTGCCAGCAGAGGTGGTTTAGCGGGAACCGAGCAGTACGTC.

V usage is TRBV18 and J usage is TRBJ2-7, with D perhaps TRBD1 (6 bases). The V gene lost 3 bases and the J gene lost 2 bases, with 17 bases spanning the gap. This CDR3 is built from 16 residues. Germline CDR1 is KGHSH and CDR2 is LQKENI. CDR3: CASSPPLQGQTYEQYF. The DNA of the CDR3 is TGTGCCAGCTCACCCCCCCTGCAAGGACAGACCTACGAGCAGTACTTC. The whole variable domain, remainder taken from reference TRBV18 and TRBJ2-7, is NAGVMQNPRHLVRRRGQEARLRCSPMKGHSHVYWYRQLPEEGLKFMVYLQKENIIDESGMPKERFSAEFPKEGPSILRIQQVVRGDSAAYFCASSPPLQGQTYEQYFGPGTRLTVT.

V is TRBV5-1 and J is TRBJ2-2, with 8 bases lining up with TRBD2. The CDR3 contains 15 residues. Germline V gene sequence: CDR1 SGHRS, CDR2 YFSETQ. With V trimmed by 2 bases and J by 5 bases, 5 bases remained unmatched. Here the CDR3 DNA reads TGCGCCAGCAGCTTCGCGGGGGGCCAAACCGGGGAGCTGTTTTTT. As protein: CASSFAGGQTGELFF.

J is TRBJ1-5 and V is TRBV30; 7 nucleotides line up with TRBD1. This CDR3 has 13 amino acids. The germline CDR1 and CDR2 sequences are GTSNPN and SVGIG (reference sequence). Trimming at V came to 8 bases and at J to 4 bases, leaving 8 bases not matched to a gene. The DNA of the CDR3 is TGTGCCGCCAGACAGGGAGGAAATCAGCCCCAGCATTTT. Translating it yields CAARQGGNQPQHF.

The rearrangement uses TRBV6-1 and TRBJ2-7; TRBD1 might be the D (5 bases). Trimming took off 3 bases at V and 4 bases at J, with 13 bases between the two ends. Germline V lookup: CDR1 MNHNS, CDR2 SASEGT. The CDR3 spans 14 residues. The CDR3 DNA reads TGTGCCAGCAGTGAGCCCCGGACACTTTACGAGCAGTACGTC. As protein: CASSEPRTLYEQYV.

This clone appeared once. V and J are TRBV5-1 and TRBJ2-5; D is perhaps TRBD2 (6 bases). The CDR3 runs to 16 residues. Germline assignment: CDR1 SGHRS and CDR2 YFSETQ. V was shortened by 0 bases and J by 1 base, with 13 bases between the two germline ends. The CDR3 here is CASSLVAGWGQETQYF. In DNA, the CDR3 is TGCGCCAGCAGCTTGGTGGCGGGATGGGGCCAAGAGACCCAGTACTTC.